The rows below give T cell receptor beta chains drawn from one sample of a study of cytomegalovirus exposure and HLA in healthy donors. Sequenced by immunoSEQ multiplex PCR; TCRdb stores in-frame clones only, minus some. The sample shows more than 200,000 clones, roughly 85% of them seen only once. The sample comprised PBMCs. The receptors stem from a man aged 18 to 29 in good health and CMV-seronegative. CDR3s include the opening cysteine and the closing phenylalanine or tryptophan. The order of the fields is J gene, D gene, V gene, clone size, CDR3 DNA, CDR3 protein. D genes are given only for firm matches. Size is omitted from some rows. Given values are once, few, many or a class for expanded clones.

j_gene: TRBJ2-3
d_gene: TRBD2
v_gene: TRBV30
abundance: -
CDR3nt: TGTGCCTGGAGTTGGGGCGGGGGGGCCTCAGATACGCAGTATTTT
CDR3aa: CAWSWGGGASDTQYF

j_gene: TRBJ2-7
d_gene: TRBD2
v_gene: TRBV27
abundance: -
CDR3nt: TGTGCCAGCACCTCCCGGACTAGCGGGACAACCTACGAGCAGTACTTC
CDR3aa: CASTSRTSGTTYEQYF

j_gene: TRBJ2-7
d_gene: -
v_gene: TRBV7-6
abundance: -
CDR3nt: TGTGCCAGCAGCGCCACAGTCCCCAGGGAAGGAAGCTCCTACGAGCAGTACTTC
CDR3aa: CASSATVPREGSSYEQYF

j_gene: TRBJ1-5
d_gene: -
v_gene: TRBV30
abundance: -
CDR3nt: TGTGCCTGGAGTGGAGGTAATCAGCCCCAGCATTTT
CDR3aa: CAWSGGNQPQHF

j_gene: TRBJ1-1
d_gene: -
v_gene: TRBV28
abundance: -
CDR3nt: TGTGCCAGCAGTTTTGGGGCCCGAAGCACTGAAGCTTTCTTT
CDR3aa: CASSFGARSTEAFF

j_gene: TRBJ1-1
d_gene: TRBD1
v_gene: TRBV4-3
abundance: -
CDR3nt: TGCGCCAGCAGCCATTACACAGGGGGCCTGGACACTGAAGCTTTCTTT
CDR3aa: CASSHYTGGLDTEAFF

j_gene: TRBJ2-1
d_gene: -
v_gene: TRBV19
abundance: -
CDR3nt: TGTGCCAGTAGTGAAGGACTCAATGAGCAGTTCTTC
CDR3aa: CASSEGLNEQFF

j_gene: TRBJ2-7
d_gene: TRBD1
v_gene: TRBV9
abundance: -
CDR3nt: TGTGCCAGCAGCGTCGGCCCCACGACAGGGGGAGGGTACGAGCAGTACTTC
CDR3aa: CASSVGPTTGGGYEQYF

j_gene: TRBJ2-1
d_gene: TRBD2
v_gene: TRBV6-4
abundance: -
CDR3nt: TGTGCCAGCAGTGAGGGACTAGCGGGAGACAATGAGCAGTTCTTC
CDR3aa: CASSEGLAGDNEQFF

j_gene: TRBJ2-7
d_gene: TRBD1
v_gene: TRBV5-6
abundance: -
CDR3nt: TGTGCCAGCAGCTTGCCGCAATGGACAGGGCCAAACTACGAGCAGTACTTC
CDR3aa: CASSLPQWTGPNYEQYF

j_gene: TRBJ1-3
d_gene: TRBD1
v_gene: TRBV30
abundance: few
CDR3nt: TGTGCCTGGAGTGTAAGGGGGACAGCCTCTGGAAACACCATATATTTT
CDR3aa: CAWSVRGTASGNTIYF

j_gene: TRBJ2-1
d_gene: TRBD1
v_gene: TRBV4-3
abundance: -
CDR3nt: TGCGCCAGCAGGCGGACAGGGAGCCATGAGCAGTTCTTC
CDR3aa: CASRRTGSHEQFF

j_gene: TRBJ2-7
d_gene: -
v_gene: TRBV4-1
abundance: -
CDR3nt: TGCGCCAGCAGCCGACCGGACGGGGAAGGGACCTACGAGCAGTACTTC
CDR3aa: CASSRPDGEGTYEQYF

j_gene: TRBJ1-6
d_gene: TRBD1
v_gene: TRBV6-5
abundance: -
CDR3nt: TGTGCCAGCAGCACAGGGGAAGCACATAATTCACCCCTCCACTTT
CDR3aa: CASSTGEAHNSPLHF

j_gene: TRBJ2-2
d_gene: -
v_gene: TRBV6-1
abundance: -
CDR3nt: TGTGCCAGCAGTGAAGTTGGGGCTGTGATTAGTAATACCGGGGAGCTGTTTTTT
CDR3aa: CASSEVGAVISNTGELFF

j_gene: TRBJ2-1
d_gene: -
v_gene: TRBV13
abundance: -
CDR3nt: TGTGCCAGCAGCTTAGCGGGGGTCTTCTACAATGAGCAGTTCTTC
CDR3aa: CASSLAGVFYNEQFF

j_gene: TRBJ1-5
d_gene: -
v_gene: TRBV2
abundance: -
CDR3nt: TGTGCCAGCAGTGCGCAGGGCCTCAATCAGCCCCAGCATTTT
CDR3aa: CASSAQGLNQPQHF

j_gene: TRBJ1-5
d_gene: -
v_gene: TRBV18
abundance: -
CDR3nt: TGTGCCAGCTCACAGGGGAATCAAGGTCAGCCCCAGCATTTT
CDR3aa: CASSQGNQGQPQHF

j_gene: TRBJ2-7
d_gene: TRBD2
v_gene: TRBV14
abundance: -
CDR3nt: TGTGCCAGCAGCAGCGGGGGCTACGAGCAGTACTTC
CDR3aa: CASSSGGYEQYF

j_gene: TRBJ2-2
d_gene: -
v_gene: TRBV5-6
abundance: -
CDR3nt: TGTGCCAGCAGCCCAAATGGCGGGACAGTTAACACCGGGGAGCTGTTTTTT
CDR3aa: CASSPNGGTVNTGELFF

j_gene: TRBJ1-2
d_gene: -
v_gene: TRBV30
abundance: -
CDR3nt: TGTGCCTGGACCTCCTGGGGCGCGGACTATGGCTACACCTTC
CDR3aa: CAWTSWGADYGYTF

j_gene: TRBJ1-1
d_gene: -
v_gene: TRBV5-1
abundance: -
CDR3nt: TGCGCCAGCAGCACTTTGACAGGGAACACTGAAGCTTTCTTT
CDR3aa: CASSTLTGNTEAFF

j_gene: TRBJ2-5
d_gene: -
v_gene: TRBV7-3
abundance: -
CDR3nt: TGTGCCAGCAGCCCGAGCCCAGGGGAGGAGACCCAGTACTTC
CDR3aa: CASSPSPGEETQYF

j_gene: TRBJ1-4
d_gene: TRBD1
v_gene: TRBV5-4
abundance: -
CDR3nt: TGTGCCAGCAGCCGCCGTACAGGGGCGAGAAATGAAAAACTGTTTTTT
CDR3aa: CASSRRTGARNEKLFF

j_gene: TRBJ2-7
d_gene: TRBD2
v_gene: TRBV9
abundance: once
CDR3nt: TGTGCCAGCAGCACCCTCGGGGGGGCAGGCGAGCAGTACTTC
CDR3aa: CASSTLGGAGEQYF

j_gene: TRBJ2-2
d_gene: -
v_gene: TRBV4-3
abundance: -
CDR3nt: TGCGCCAGCAGTCTCTTGGGGACTTTGAACACCGGGGAGCTGTTTTTT
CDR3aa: CASSLLGTLNTGELFF

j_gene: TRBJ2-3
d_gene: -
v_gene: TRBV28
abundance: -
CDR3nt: TGTGCCAGCAGTAGACCTCGCCCACAGGGAGATACGCAGTATTTT
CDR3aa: CASSRPRPQGDTQYF

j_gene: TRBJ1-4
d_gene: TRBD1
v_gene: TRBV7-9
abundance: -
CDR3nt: TGTGCCAGCAGCTGGATACAGGGGGGTACAACTAATGAAAAACTGTTTTTT
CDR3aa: CASSWIQGGTTNEKLFF

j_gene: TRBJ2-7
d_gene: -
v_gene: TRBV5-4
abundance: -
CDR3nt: TGTGCCAGCAGCTCGGACAGCCTGGAGCAGTACTTC
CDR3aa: CASSSDSLEQYF

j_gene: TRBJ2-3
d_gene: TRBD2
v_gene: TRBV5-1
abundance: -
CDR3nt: TGCGCCAGCAGCGTGTGGCTAGCGGGAGTCACAGATACGCAGTATTTT
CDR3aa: CASSVWLAGVTDTQYF

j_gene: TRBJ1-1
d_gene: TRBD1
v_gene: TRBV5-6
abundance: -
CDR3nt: TGTGCCAGCAGCTTGAGGAGGGGGCGCTCAAACACTGAAGCTTTCTTT
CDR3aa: CASSLRRGRSNTEAFF

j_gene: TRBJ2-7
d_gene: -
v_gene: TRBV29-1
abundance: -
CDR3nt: TGCAGCGTTGTTGGTCCCCGGGGATACGAGCAGTACTTC
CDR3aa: CSVVGPRGYEQYF

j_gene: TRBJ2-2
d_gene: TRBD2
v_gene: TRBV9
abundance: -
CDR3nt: TGTGCCAGCAGCGTGACTAGCGGGGGGGCCCGGACCGGGGAGCTGTTTTTT
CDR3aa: CASSVTSGGARTGELFF

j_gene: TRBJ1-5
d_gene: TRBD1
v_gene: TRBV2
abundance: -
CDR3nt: TGTGCCAGCAGTGAAGGTAGGACAGGGGTATATAGCAATCAGCCCCAGCATTTT
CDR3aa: CASSEGRTGVYSNQPQHF

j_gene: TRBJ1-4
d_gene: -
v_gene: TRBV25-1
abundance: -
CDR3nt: TGTGCCAGCAGTGAAGGGGGCAGGGAAAAACTGTTTTTT
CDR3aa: CASSEGGREKLFF

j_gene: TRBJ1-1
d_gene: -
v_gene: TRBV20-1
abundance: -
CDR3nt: TGCAGTGCAAGCCCTGACACTGAAGCTTTCTTT
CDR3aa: CSASPDTEAFF

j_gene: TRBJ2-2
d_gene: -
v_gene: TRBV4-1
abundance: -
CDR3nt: TGCGCCAGCAGCGTTGATCAATACCGGGACACGAACACCGGGGAGCTGTTTTTT
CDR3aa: CASSVDQYRDTNTGELFF

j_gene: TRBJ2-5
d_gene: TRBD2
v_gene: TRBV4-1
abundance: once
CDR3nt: TGCGCCAGCAGCCCCTTAGGGGAGGGCCAAGAGACCCAGTACTTC
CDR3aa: CASSPLGEGQETQYF

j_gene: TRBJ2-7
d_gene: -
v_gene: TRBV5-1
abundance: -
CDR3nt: TGCGCCAGCAGCTTCGCTAGCTCCTACGAGCAGTACTTC
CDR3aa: CASSFASSYEQYF

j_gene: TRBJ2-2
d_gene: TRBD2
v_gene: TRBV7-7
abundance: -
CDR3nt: TGTGCTAGCAGCTCTAGCGGGGGGACGAACACCGGGGAGCTGTTTTTT
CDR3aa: CASSSSGGTNTGELFF

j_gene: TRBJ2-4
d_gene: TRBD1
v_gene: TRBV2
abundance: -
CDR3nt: TGTGCCAGCAGTGAGGGTGTTCAGGGGGCTGACATTCAGTACTTC
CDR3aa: CASSEGVQGADIQYF

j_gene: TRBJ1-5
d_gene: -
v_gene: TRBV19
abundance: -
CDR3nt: TGTGCCAGTAGTACCCAGCGAAATCAGCCCCAGCATTTT
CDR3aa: CASSTQRNQPQHF

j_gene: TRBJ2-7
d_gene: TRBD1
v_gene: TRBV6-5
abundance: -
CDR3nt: TGTGCCAGCAGTTACCAAAGACAGGGGGGGTACGAGCAGTACTTC
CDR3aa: CASSYQRQGGYEQYF

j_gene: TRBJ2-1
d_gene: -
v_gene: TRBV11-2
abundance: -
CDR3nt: TGTGCCAGCAGCTTAGACGTACAGGCTTCCTACAATGAGCAGTTCTTC
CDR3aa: CASSLDVQASYNEQFF

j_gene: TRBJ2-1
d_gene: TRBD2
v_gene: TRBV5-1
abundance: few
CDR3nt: TGCGCCAGCAGCTTGGGCGCTAGCGGGAGGGAAAAGCAGTTCTTC
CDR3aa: CASSLGASGREKQFF

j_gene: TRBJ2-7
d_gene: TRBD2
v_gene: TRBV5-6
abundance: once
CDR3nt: TGTGCCAGCAGCCTCGGGACTAGCGGAGCCTACGAGCAGTACTTC
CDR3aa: CASSLGTSGAYEQYF

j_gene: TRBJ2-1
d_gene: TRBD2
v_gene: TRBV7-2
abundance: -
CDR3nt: TGTGCCAGCAGCTTAGACCTAGCGGGGTACAATGAGCAGTTCTTC
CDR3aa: CASSLDLAGYNEQFF

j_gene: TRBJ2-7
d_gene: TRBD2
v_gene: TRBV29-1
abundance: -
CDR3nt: TGCAGCGTTGAAGTGGCTAGCGGGGGGTACGAGCAGTACTTC
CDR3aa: CSVEVASGGYEQYF

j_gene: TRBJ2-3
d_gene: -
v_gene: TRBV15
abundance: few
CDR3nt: TGTGCCACCAGCAGAGTTCAGCGGGGCACAGATACGCAGTATTTT
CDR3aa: CATSRVQRGTDTQYF